The entry that follows covers one TCR beta chain sequence. V shed 0 bases and J 2 bases; nucleotides not matched to a gene: 3. This CDR3 is 16 amino acids long. Germline assignment: CDR1 SGHVS and CDR2 FQNEAQ. This record comes from a study of neoadjuvant anti-PD-1 for oral cavity cancer. Background on the study: Most patients had three to four biweekly doses of 3 mg/kg nivolumab before resection.

Sequencing used immunoSEQ multiplex PCR; TCRdb keeps in-frame clones, though not all of them. The repertoire includes roughly 6,700 clones, about 78% of them detected once, and less than 3% sits in the top ten. The rearrangement joins TRBV7-8 to TRBJ2-3, with TRBD2 identical over 9 bases. This sequence originates from a person between 35 and 79 years old with oral cavity squamous cell carcinoma. Specimen: PBMCs, collected before nivolumab (anti-PD-1) treatment. The CDR3 here is CASSLASGGYTDTQYF. The CDR3 DNA reads as TGTGCCAGCAGCTTAGCGAGCGGGGGGTACACAGATACGCAGTATTTT.